The 18 T cell receptor beta chains listed next were all sequenced from one sample in a study of regulatory T cells in long-lasting Graves disease. The time point was: newly diagnosed GD, antithyroid drugs for less than 3 months. PBMC-extracted RNA yielded the TCR library. According to the study, TCR beta libraries were built with iRepertoire HTBI primers and CDR3-region Arm-PCR. TCRdb used MiXCR to reprocess the multiplex PCR reads, holding one entry per CDR3 protein. The profile shows hundreds of thousands of distinct CDR3 sequences, more than 15% of them singletons. These data were also reused for a study on T cells in Graves' hyperthyroidism and ophthalmopathy.

The material sequenced was peripheral blood mononuclear cells (PBMCs), taken at new diagnosis, from a patient treated with antithyroid drugs. The receptors were sampled from a woman aged 35-60 years with Graves disease.

This clonotype was observed at least ten times. This chain uses TRBV6-1 with TRBJ1-5; D unresolved. V was pared by 4 bases and J by 7 bases, with 8 bases between. This CDR3 region has 12 residues. Germline V lookup: CDR1 MNHNS, CDR2 SASEGT. The CDR3 loop is CASSGVPQPQHF. The CDR3 bases are TGTGCCAGCAGTGGGGTCCCCCAGCCCCAGCATTTT.

This CDR3 reads CASSLPDRGDTEAFF. CDR3 sequence (DNA): TGTGCCAGCAGTTTACCGGACAGGGGAGACACTGAAGCTTTCTTT. This sequence joins TRBV7-9 and TRBJ1-1; 9 positions agree with TRBD1. After removal of 6 bases from V and 3 bases from J, the junction contained 8 bases not matched to a gene. The CDR3 totals 15 residues. Germline CDR1 is SEHNR and CDR2 is FQNEAQ (reference sequence).

Ten or more counts support this clonotype. V gene TRBV11-2 combines with J gene TRBJ2-5; tentative D call: TRBD2 (6 bases). Trimming cost V 0 bases and J 2 bases, with 16 bases left between them. This CDR3 spans 17 amino acids. Germline lookup yields CDR1 SGHAT and CDR2 FQNNGV. The CDR3 loop reads CASSLDRRAGRQETQYF. CDR3 sequence (DNA): TGTGCCAGCAGCTTAGATAGGAGGGCAGGGCGGCAAGAGACCCAGTACTTC.

This clonotype was seen repeatedly, ten times or more. J is TRBJ1-1 and V is TRBV10-3; D is ambiguous. Trimming took 0 bases from V and 1 from J, leaving 9 bases between them. The CDR3 runs 15 residues. Germline assignment: CDR1 ENHRY and CDR2 SYGVKD. The CDR3 reads CAISESGGANTEAFF. The CDR3 DNA follows: TGTGCCATCAGTGAGTCGGGAGGAGCGAACACTGAAGCTTTCTTT.

This clonotype was recorded many times. The chain joins TRBV6-1 to TRBJ1-2, with a possible D match to TRBD1 (6 bases). Trimming removed 8 bases at V and 8 bases at J, with 21 bases between. The CDR3 has 14 residues. Germline V gene lookup returns CDR1 MNHNS and CDR2 SASEGT. The CDR3 protein is CASWGGADYGGYTF. In nucleotides, the CDR3 is TGTGCCAGCTGGGGGGGCGCTGACTATGGCGGCTACACCTTC.

At least ten counts were recorded for this clonotype. The chain uses TRBV5-1 and TRBJ2-7; either TRBD1 or TRBD2 may fit D (5 bases each). The CDR3 is made up of 13 amino acids. Trimming pared 6 bases from V and 5 bases from J, leaving 15 bases between. Germline loops: CDR1 SGHRS, CDR2 YFSETQ. The CDR3 nucleotides are TGCGCCAGCAAGGTTGGGCAGGGAGACGAGCAGTACTTC. Amino acids: CASKVGQGDEQYF.

This clonotype was recorded a few times. The rearrangement links TRBV4-1 to TRBJ2-3; D is possibly TRBD1 (5 bases). This CDR3 contains 16 residues. The V end lost 0 bases, the J end lost 4 bases, and 14 bases lay between the germline ends. The germline V gene encodes CDR1 MGHRA and CDR2 YSYEKL. The CDR3 region is CASSQELKGWPDTQYF. The CDR3 nucleotides are TGCGCCAGCAGCCAAGAACTGAAGGGGTGGCCAGATACGCAGTATTTT.

The table lists this clonotype with a few counts. A read error may account for a junction end that differs from germline. This chain uses TRBV7-7 with TRBJ1-5, with D uncertain. This CDR3 comprises 16 residues. Per the germline V gene, CDR1 is SSHAT and CDR2 is FNYEAQ (reference sequence). The DNA of the CDR3 is TGTGCTAGCAGCCTCCGGCCGGCTCGCGTTAATCAGCCCCAGCATTTT. This gives the protein CASSLRPARVNQPQHF. Supplemented by reference TRBV7-7 and TRBJ1-5, the full variable domain reads GAGVSQSPRYKVTKRGQDVTLRCDPISSHATLYWYQQALGQGPEFLTYFNYEAQPDKSGLPSDRFSAERPEGSISTLTIQRTEQRDSAMYRCASSLRPARVNQPQHFGDGTRLSIL.

V and J are TRBV7-2 and TRBJ1-5; TRBD1 aligns across 7 bases. CDR1 SGHTA and CDR2 FQGNSA come from the germline V gene. J was trimmed by 7 bases and V by 1 base; bases with no gene match: 10. The CDR3 is 16 amino acids. Here the CDR3 reads CASSLGRRGPWQPQHF. The DNA of the CDR3 is TGTGCCAGCAGCTTAGGGAGGAGGGGGCCTTGGCAGCCCCAGCATTTT.

The chain couples TRBV7-9 to TRBJ2-1, with 8 bases matching TRBD2. CDR3 length equals 15 residues. J gave up 4 bases and V 6 bases, and 8 bases lay outside the gene matches. In germline, CDR1 is SEHNR, CDR2 FQNEAQ (reference sequence). The CDR3 nucleotides read TGTGCCAGCAGGCTAGGCTCGGGGGGGTACAATGAGCAGTTCTTC. Translation gives CASRLGSGGYNEQFF.

As for this clonotype: A much larger clone differs by one base, so this may be a read error. The genes are TRBV5-1 and TRBJ2-7, with 10 bases matching TRBD1. CDR1 SGHRS and CDR2 YFSETQ come from the germline V gene. The J segment lost 5 bases and the V segment lost 2 bases, leaving 13 bases of the junction unmatched. This CDR3 contains 17 residues. This CDR3 is CASSFGKFIDRGHEQYF. The CDR3 nucleotides are TGCGCCAGCAGCTTTGGAAAATTTATTGACAGGGGGCACGAGCAGTACTTC.

Many counts were recorded for this clonotype. The chain combines TRBV3-1 with TRBJ1-4; 8 positions agree with TRBD1. Germline trimming cut 3 bases from V and 8 bases from J; bases unmatched to any gene: 8. This CDR3 comprises 15 residues. Germline V gene data show CDR1 as LGHDT and CDR2 as YNNKEL (reference sequence). This CDR3 is CASSQSGGLLEKLFF. CDR3 nucleotide sequence: TGTGCCAGCAGCCAGTCAGGGGGCTTATTGGAAAAACTGTTTTTT. The entire variable domain, with the rest obtained from reference TRBV3-1 and TRBJ1-4, is as follows: DTAVSQTPKYLVTQMGNDKSIKCEQNLGHDTMYWYKQDSKKFLKIMFSYNNKELIINETVPNRFSPKSPDKAHLNLHINSLELGDSAVYFCASSQSGGLLEKLFFGSGTQLSVL.

As for this clonotype: A much larger clone lies a single base off, so this may be a read error. The chain is built from TRBV3-1 and TRBJ2-5; D remains unclear. The CDR3 totals 12 residues. Per the germline V gene, CDR1 is LGHDT and CDR2 is YNNKEL (reference sequence). In DNA, the CDR3 is TGTGCCTGCAGCCAATCGTCGGAGACCCAGTACTTC. As protein: CACSQSSETQYF.

This clonotype was seen only a few times. A much larger clonotype is one base distant, so this may be a read error. V usage is TRBV6-1 and J usage is TRBJ1-2, with a possible D match to TRBD1 (5 bases). CDR3 size: 12 residues. With 7 bases removed from V and 4 bases from J, the gap between germline ends came to 10 bases. CDR1 and CDR2 from the germline V gene are MNHNS and SASEGT. CDR3 bases: TGTGCCAGCACCGCCGGGGGCTATGGCTACACCTTC. Its translation is CASTAGGYGYTF.

In its sample, this clonotype was seen many times. V gene TRBV3-1 combines with J gene TRBJ1-1; D uncertain. Germline V gene data show CDR1 as LGHDT and CDR2 as YNNKEL (reference sequence). The V and J ends lost 1 base and 3 bases respectively, with 6 bases between them. This CDR3 has 13 residues. In DNA, the CDR3 is TGTGCCAGCAGCCAAGGCGGTCACACTGAAGCTTTCTTT. Its translation: CASSQGGHTEAFF. Full variable domain (rest looked up from reference TRBV3-1 and TRBJ1-1): DTAVSQTPKYLVTQMGNDKSIKCEQNLGHDTMYWYKQDSKKFLKIMFSYNNKELIINETVPNRFSPKSPDKAHLNLHINSLELGDSAVYFCASSQGGHTEAFFGQGTRLTVV.

This clonotype came up many times. V is TRBV30 and J is TRBJ1-5; possible D gene TRBD1, 6 bases. V gave up 2 bases and J gave up 6 bases, with 14 bases separating them. The CDR3 length is 14 residues. Germline loops: CDR1 GTSNPN, CDR2 SVGIG (reference sequence). CDR3 in DNA: TGTGCCTGGAGTACTGGGGCAGGGGTTCAGCCCCAGCATTTT. Its protein product is CAWSTGAGVQPQHF.

As for this clonotype: Possible read error: a much larger clone is one base away. The chain employs TRBV12-3 or TRBV12-4 and TRBJ1-5; 10 positions agree with TRBD1. CDR3 size: 16 residues. The V and J ends lost 1 base and 2 bases, in that order; junction bases with no gene match: 2. CDR3 sequence reads: CASSLEGTGGNQPQHF. In nucleotides, the CDR3 is TGTGCCAGCAGTTTAGAAGGGACAGGGGGCAATCAGCCCCAGCATTTT.

On this clonotype itself: This clone may be a read error of a much larger clone one base away. This chain links TRBV6-5 with TRBJ1-6; D not certain. The CDR3 is 15 residues long. Germline V gene data show CDR1 as MNHEY and CDR2 as SVGAGI. Trimming stripped 1 base from V and 11 bases from J, with 15 bases between. The CDR3 DNA reads as TGTGCCAGCAGTTACTGGACCGAGAGATATCCACCCCTCCACTTT. Translating gives CASSYWTERYPPLHF.